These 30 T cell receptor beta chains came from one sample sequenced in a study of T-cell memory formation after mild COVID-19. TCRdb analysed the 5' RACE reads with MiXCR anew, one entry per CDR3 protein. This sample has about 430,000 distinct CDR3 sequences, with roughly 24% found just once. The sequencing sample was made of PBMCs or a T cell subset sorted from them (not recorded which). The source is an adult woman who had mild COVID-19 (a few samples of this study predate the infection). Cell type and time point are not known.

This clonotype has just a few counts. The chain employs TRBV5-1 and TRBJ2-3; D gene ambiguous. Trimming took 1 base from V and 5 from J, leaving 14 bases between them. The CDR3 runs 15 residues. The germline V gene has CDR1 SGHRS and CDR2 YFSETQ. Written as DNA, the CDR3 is TGCGCCAGCAGCTTGACCGGTCCCCGGATAGATACGCAGTATTTT. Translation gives CASSLTGPRIDTQYF.

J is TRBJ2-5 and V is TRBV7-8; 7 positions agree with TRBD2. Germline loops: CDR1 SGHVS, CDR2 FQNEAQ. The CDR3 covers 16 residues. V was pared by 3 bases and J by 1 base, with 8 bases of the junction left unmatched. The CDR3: CASSLSSGEGQETQYF. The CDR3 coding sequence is TGTGCCAGCAGCTTGTCTAGCGGAGAGGGCCAAGAGACCCAGTACTTC.

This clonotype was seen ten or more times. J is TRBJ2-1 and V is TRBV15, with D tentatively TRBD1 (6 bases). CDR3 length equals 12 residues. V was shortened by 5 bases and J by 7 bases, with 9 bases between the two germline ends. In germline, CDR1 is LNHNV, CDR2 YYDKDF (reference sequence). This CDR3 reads CATSEQGNEQFF. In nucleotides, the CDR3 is TGTGCCACCAGCGAACAGGGAAATGAGCAGTTCTTC.

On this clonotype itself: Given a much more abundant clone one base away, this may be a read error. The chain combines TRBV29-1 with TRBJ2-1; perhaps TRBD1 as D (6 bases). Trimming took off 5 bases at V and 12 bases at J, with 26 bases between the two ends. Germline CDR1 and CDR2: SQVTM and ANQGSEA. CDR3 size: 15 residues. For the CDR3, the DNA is TGCAGCGTTCGAGTAGGGGACACAGACTACCCTGGGCAGTTCTTC. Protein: CSVRVGDTDYPGQFF.

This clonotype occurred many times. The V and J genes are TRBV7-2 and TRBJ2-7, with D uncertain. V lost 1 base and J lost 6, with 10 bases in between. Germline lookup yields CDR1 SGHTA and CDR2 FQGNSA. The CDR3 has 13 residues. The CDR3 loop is CASSLGPSGEQYF. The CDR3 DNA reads TGTGCCAGCAGCTTAGGGCCCTCCGGCGAGCAGTACTTC.

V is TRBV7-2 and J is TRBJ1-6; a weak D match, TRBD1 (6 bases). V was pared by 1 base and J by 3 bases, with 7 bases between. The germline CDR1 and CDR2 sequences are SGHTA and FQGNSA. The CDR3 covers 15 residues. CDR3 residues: CASSLEGGYNSPLHF. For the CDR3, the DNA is TGTGCCAGCAGCTTAGAAGGGGGCTATAATTCACCCCTCCACTTT.

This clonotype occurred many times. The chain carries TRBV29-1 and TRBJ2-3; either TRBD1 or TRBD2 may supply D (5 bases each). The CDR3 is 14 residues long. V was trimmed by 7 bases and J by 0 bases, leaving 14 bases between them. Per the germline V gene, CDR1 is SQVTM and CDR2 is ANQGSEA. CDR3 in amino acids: CSGKDGASTDTQYF. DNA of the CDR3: TGCAGCGGGAAAGACGGGGCCAGCACAGATACGCAGTATTTT.

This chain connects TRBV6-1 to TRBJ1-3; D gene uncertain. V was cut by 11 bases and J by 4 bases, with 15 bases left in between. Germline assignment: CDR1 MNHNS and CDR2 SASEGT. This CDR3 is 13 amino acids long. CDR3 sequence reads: CASRLPAGNTIYF. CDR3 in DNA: TGTGCCTCTCGGCTACCGGCCGGAAACACCATATATTTT.

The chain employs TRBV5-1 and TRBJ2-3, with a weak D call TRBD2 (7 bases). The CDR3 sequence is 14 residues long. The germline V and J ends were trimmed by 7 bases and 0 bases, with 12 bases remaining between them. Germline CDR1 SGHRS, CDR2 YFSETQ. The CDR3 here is CASWGGWSTDTQYF. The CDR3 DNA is TGCGCCAGCTGGGGGGGCTGGAGCACAGATACGCAGTATTTT.

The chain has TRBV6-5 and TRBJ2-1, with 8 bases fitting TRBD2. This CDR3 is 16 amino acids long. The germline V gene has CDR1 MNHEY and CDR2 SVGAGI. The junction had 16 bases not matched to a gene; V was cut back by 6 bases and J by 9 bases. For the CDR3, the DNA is TGTGCCAGCAGCCCTGGGTGGTACGGGAGGGCAGGTGAGCAGTTCTTC. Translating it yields CASSPGWYGRAGEQFF.

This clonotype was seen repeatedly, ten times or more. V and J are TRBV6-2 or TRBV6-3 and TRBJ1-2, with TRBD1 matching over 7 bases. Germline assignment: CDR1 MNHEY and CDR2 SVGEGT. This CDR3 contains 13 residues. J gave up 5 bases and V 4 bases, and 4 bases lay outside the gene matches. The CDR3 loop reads CASSFGTAYGYTF. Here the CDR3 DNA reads TGTGCCAGCAGTTTCGGGACAGCATATGGCTACACCTTC.

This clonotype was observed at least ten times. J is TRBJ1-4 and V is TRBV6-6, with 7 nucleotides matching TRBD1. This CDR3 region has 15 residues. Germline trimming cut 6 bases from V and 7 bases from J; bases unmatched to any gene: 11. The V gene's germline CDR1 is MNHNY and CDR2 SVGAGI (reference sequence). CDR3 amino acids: CASRPRQGRVEKLFF. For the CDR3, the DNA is TGTGCCAGCAGACCCCGACAGGGTCGGGTTGAAAAACTGTTTTTT.

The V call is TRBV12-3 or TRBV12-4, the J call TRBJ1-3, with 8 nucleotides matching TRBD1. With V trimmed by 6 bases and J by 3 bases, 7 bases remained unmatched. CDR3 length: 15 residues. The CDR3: CASSPLDRDGNTIYF. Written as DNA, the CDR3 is TGTGCCAGCAGCCCCTTGGACAGGGATGGAAACACCATATATTTT.

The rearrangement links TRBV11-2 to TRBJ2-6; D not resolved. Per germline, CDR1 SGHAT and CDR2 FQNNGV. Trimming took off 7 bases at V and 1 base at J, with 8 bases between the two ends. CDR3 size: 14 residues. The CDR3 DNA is TGTGCCAGCACCCGCCCATCTGGGGCCAACGTCCTGACTTTC. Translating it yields CASTRPSGANVLTF.

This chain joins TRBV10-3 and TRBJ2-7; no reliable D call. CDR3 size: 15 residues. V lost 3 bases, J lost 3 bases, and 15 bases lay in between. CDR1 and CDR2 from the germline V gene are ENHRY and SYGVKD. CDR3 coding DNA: TGTGCCATCAGTGAAAGGAGCTCCCCCCACTACGAGCAGTACTTC. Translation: CAISERSSPHYEQYF.

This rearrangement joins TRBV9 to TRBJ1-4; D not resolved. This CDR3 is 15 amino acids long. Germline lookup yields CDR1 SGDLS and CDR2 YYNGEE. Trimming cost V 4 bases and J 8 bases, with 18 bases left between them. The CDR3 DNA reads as TGTGCCAGCAGCCCTTATTCCTCGGGCCCCGAAAAACTGTTTTTT. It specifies CASSPYSSGPEKLFF.

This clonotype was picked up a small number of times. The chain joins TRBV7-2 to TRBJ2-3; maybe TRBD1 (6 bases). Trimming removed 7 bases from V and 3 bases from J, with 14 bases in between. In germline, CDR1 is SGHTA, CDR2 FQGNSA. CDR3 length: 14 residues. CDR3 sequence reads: CASTIRGRTDTQYF. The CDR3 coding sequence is TGTGCCAGCACTATCAGGGGTCGGACAGATACGCAGTATTTT. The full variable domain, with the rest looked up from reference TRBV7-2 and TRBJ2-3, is GAGVSQSPSNKVTEKGKDVELRCDPISGHTALYWYRQSLGQGLEFLIYFQGNSAPDKSGLPSDRFSAERTGGSVSTLTIQRTQQEDSAVYLCASTIRGRTDTQYFGPGTRLTVL.

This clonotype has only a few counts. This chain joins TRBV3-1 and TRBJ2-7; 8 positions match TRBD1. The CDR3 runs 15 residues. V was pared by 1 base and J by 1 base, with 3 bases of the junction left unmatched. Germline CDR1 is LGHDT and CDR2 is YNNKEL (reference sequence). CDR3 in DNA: TGTGCCAGCAGCCAAGCCGGACAGGGTTCCTACGAGCAGTACTTC. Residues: CASSQAGQGSYEQYF.

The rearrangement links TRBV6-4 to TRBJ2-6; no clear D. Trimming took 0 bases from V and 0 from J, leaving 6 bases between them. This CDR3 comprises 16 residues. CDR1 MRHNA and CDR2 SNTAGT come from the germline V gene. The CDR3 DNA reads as TGTGCCAGCAGTGACTCAGTACTCTCTGGGGCCAACGTCCTGACTTTC. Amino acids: CASSDSVLSGANVLTF.

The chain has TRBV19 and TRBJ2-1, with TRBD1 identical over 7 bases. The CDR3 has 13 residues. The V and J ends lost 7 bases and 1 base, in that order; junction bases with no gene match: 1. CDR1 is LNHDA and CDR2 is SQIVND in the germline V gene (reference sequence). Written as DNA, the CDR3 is TGTGCCAGTAAGGACAGGTCCTACAATGAGCAGTTCTTC. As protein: CASKDRSYNEQFF.

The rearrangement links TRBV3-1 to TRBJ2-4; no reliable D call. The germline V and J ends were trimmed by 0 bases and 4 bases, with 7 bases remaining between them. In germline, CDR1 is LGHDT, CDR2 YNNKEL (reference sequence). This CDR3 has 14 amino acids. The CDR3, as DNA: TGTGCCAGCAGCCAAGAACTTGTGAAAAACATTCAGTACTTC. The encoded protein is CASSQELVKNIQYF.

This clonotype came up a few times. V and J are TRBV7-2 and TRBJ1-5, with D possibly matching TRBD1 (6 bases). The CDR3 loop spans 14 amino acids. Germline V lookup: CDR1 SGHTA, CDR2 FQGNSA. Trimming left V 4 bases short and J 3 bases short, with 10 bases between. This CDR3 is CASSSDRYNQPQHF. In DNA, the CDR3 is TGTGCCAGCAGCTCGGACAGATACAATCAGCCCCAGCATTTT. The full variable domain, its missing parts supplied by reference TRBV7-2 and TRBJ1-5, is GAGVSQSPSNKVTEKGKDVELRCDPISGHTALYWYRQSLGQGLEFLIYFQGNSAPDKSGLPSDRFSAERTGGSVSTLTIQRTQQEDSAVYLCASSSDRYNQPQHFGDGTRLSIL.

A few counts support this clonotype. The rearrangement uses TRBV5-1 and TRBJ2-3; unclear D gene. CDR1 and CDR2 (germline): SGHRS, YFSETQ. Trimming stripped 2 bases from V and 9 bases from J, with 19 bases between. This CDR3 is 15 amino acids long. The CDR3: CASSFLSLNTGTQYF. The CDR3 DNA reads TGCGCCAGCAGCTTCTTGTCGTTAAATACCGGAACGCAGTATTTT.

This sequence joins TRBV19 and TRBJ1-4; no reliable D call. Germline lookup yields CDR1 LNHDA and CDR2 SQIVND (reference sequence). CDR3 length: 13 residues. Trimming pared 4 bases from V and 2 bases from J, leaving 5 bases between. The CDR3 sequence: CASSSTTNEKLFF. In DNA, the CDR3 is TGTGCCAGTAGTAGTACGACTAATGAAAAACTGTTTTTT.

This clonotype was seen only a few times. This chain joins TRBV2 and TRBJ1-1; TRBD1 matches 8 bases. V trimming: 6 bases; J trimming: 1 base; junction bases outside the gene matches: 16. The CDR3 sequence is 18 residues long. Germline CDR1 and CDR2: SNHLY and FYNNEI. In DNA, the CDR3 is TGTGCCAGCAGATACCGCCGTGCAGGGGGCGACTCGAACACTGAAGCTTTCTTT. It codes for CASRYRRAGGDSNTEAFF.

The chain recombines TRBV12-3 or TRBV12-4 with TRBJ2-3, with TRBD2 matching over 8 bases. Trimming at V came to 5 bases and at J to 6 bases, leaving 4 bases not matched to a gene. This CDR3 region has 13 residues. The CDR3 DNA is TGTGCCAGCAGTCAACTAGCGGCGGATACGCAGTATTTT. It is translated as CASSQLAADTQYF.

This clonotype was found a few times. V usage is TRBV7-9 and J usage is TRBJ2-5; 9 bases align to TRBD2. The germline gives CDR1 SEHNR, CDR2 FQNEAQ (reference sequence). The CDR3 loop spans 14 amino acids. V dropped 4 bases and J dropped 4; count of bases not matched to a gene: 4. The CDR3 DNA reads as TGTGCCAGCAGCTCTCTAGCGGGACCAGAGACCCAGTACTTC. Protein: CASSSLAGPETQYF.

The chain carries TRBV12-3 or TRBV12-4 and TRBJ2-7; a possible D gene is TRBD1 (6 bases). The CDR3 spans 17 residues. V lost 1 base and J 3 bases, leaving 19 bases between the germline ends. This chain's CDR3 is CASSLGTLFAGDYEQYF. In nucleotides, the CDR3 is TGTGCCAGCAGTTTAGGTACCCTATTTGCAGGGGACTACGAGCAGTACTTC.

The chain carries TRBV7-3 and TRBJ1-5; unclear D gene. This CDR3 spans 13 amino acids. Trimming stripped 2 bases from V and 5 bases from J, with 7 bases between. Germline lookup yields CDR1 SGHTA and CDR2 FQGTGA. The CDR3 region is CASSLSPDQPQHF. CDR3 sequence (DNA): TGTGCCAGCAGCTTATCCCCAGATCAGCCCCAGCATTTT. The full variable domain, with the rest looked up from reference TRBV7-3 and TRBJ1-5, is GAGVSQTPSNKVTEKGKYVELRCDPISGHTALYWYRQSLGQGPEFLIYFQGTGAADDSGLPNDRFFAVRPEGSVSTLKIQRTERGDSAVYLCASSLSPDQPQHFGDGTRLSIL.

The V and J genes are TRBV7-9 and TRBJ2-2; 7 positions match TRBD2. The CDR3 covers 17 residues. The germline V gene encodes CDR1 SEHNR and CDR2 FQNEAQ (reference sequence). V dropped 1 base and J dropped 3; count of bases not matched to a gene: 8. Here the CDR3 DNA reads TGTGCCAGCAGCTTAGTACAGGCTAGCGGATACACCGGGGAGCTGTTTTTT. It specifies CASSLVQASGYTGELFF.